This entry lists 20 T cell receptor beta chains sequenced from one sample in a study of T cell responses to AZD1222 COVID-19 vaccine. TCRdb's table, derived via immunoSEQ multiplex PCR, lists solely in-frame clones and lacks some. The sample has over 95,000 clones; about 87% are singletons. The material was peripheral blood, obtained on day 0 of AZD1222 vaccination. These receptors came from an adult in good health.

V usage is TRBV29-1 and J usage is TRBJ1-2; D possibly corresponds to TRBD1 (5 bases). V lost 8 bases and J 2 bases, leaving 12 bases between the germline ends. The germline CDR1 and CDR2 sequences are SQVTM and ANQGSEA. The length of the CDR3 is 12 residues. CDR3 amino acids: CSSAEGNYGYTF. The CDR3 nucleotides are TGCAGCTCTGCCGAGGGGAACTATGGCTACACCTTC. The full variable domain, rest sourced from reference TRBV29-1 and TRBJ1-2, is SAVISQKPSRDICQRGTSLTIQCQVDSQVTMMFWYRQQPGQSLTLIATANQGSEATYESGFVIDKFPISRPNLTFSTLTVSNMSPEDSSIYLCSSAEGNYGYTFGSGTRLTVV.

This chain connects TRBV2 to TRBJ1-1; the D gene is possibly TRBD1 (5 bases). Germline lookup yields CDR1 SNHLY and CDR2 FYNNEI. V dropped 4 bases and J dropped 0 bases, with 9 bases sitting between them. The CDR3 has 14 residues. CDR3 DNA: TGTGCCAGCAGTGTGATGGGGGTGAACACTGAAGCTTTCTTT. Amino acid sequence: CASSVMGVNTEAFF.

This chain links TRBV28 with TRBJ2-6; D is perhaps TRBD1 or TRBD2 (6 bases each). V lost 5 bases and J 4 bases, leaving 21 bases between the germline ends. The germline V gene encodes CDR1 MDHEN and CDR2 SYDVKM. The CDR3 covers 18 residues. The CDR3 DNA reads TGTGCCAGCAGTCTCCGAGGGGGGCGGAGGTCCGGGGCCAACGTCCTGACTTTC. Protein product: CASSLRGGRRSGANVLTF.

The chain carries TRBV6-2 or TRBV6-3 and TRBJ2-7; TRBD2 aligns across 9 bases. The germline gives CDR1 MNHEY, CDR2 SVGEGT. V lost 1 base to trimming and J lost 4 bases; unmatched junction nucleotides: 8. CDR3 length: 16 residues. Here the CDR3 reads CASSYLASGIWYEQYF. The CDR3 region has the DNA TGTGCCAGCAGTTACTTGGCTAGCGGGATTTGGTACGAGCAGTACTTC.

The genes are TRBV5-4 and TRBJ2-5, with 12 nucleotides matching TRBD2. Germline-derived CDR1 and CDR2 are SGHNT and YYREEE (reference sequence). The CDR3 has 16 residues. After removal of 4 bases from V and 1 base from J, the junction contained 5 bases not matched to a gene. CDR3 loop: CASSLTSGRPQETQYF. CDR3 nucleotides: TGTGCCAGCAGCCTCACTAGCGGGAGGCCCCAAGAGACCCAGTACTTC.

The V gene is TRBV19, the J gene TRBJ2-1; TRBD2 aligns across 9 bases. Germline V gene sequence: CDR1 LNHDA, CDR2 SQIVND (reference sequence). The CDR3 totals 15 residues. V was clipped by 7 bases and J by 0 bases; unmatched bases: 4. In DNA form, the CDR3 reads TGTGCCAGTAAGGGTAGCGGGAGCTCCTACAATGAGCAGTTCTTC. This codes for CASKGSGSSYNEQFF.

V gene TRBV7-9 combines with J gene TRBJ1-4; D gene ambiguous. V lost 1 base, J lost 5 bases, and 14 bases lay in between. Per the germline V gene, CDR1 is SEHNR and CDR2 is FQNEAQ (reference sequence). The CDR3 has 16 residues. Written as DNA, the CDR3 is TGTGCCAGCAGCTTAGAATCCCCGAATAGGAATGAAAAACTGTTTTTT. Amino acid sequence: CASSLESPNRNEKLFF.

The chain has TRBV12-3 or TRBV12-4 and TRBJ2-1; possible D gene TRBD1, 6 bases. This CDR3 is built from 12 residues. The germline V and J ends were trimmed by 5 bases and 6 bases, with 8 bases remaining between them. In nucleotides, the CDR3 is TGTGCCAGCAGTAACAGGGTCAATGAGCAGTTCTTC. It yields the protein CASSNRVNEQFF.

This clone was observed once. The chain has TRBV2 and TRBJ2-7, with 9 bases identical to TRBD1. Germline-derived CDR1 and CDR2 are SNHLY and FYNNEI. This CDR3 is built from 15 residues. Trimming cost V 6 bases and J 4 bases; bases outside gene matches: 10. The CDR3: CASSLKTGGQYEQYF. In nucleotides, the CDR3 is TGTGCCAGCAGCCTCAAGACAGGGGGTCAGTACGAGCAGTACTTC.

The rearrangement uses TRBV7-6 and TRBJ2-1; 15 bases align to TRBD2. Germline V gene lookup returns CDR1 SGHVS and CDR2 FNYEAQ. The J segment lost 7 bases and the V segment lost 4 bases, leaving 8 bases of the junction unmatched. The CDR3 has 17 residues. In DNA form, the CDR3 reads TGTGCCAGCAGCTCCGGACTAGCGGGAGGGCCGAGAAATGAGCAGTTCTTC. It yields the protein CASSSGLAGGPRNEQFF.

V gene TRBV24-1 combines with J gene TRBJ2-7, with 8 bases identical to TRBD1. The CDR3 extends over 15 amino acids. V gave up 4 bases and J gave up 1 base; unmatched junction bases: 5. The V gene's germline CDR1 is KGHDR and CDR2 SFDVKD. The CDR3 coding sequence is TGTGCCACCAGTGAGCCGGACAGGGCATCCTACGAGCAGTACTTC. Residues: CATSEPDRASYEQYF.

The DNA of the CDR3 is TGCAGCGCCGGGACTTTCACCGACAATGAGCAGTTCTTC. Translated, it gives CSAGTFTDNEQFF. V is TRBV29-1 and J is TRBJ2-1, with D perhaps matching TRBD2 (6 bases). The germline V and J ends were trimmed by 7 bases and 5 bases, with 15 bases remaining between them. This CDR3 comprises 13 residues. Germline V gene data show CDR1 as SQVTM and CDR2 as ANQGSEA.

The chain joins TRBV5-6 to TRBJ2-1; 7 nucleotides match TRBD1. This CDR3 spans 16 amino acids. CDR1 SGHDT and CDR2 YYEEEE come from the germline V gene. The ends lost 2 bases at V and 1 base at J; junction bases unmatched: 6. The CDR3 DNA reads TGTGCCAGCAGCTTCCGACCGGGACAGTCCTACAATGAGCAGTTCTTC. It specifies CASSFRPGQSYNEQFF.

This chain connects TRBV29-1 to TRBJ2-3, with D perhaps TRBD2 (6 bases). The germline V and J ends were trimmed by 3 bases and 5 bases, with 9 bases remaining between them. This CDR3 spans 12 amino acids. The germline V gene has CDR1 SQVTM and CDR2 ANQGSEA. In DNA, the CDR3 is TGCAGCGTTGACGACGGGAGAGATACGCAGTATTTT. Protein product: CSVDDGRDTQYF.

The J gene is TRBJ2-7, the V gene TRBV9; D might be TRBD1 (6 bases). Germline CDR1 SGDLS, CDR2 YYNGEE. V was pared by 4 bases and J by 3 bases, with 11 bases between. There are 13 residues in the CDR3. CDR3 nucleotides: TGTGCCAGCAGCCCAGAACAGGGCTACGAGCAGTACTTC. Its translation is CASSPEQGYEQYF.

The rearrangement joins TRBV28 to TRBJ2-3; possibly TRBD1 for D (5 bases). The CDR3 contains 16 residues. Germline V gene data show CDR1 as MDHEN and CDR2 as SYDVKM. V was shortened by 5 bases and J by 0 bases, with 15 bases between the two germline ends. This CDR3 reads CASSLIRVSSTDTQYF. The CDR3 nucleotides read TGTGCCAGCAGTCTGATCAGGGTGTCTAGCACAGATACGCAGTATTTT.

This rearrangement joins TRBV2 to TRBJ1-2, with 8 bases lining up with TRBD1. The CDR3 covers 16 residues. The V gene's germline CDR1 is SNHLY and CDR2 FYNNEI. V shed 5 bases, J shed 4 bases, and the junction held 12 bases outside the gene matches. This CDR3 reads CASSSIDLDRAYGYTF. The CDR3 DNA is TGTGCCAGCAGTTCTATCGATTTGGACAGGGCCTATGGCTACACCTTC. The full variable domain, in which reference TRBV2 and TRBJ1-2 provide the parts outside the CDR3, is EPEVTQTPSHQVTQMGQEVILRCVPISNHLYFYWYRQILGQKVEFLVSFYNNEISEKSEIFDDQFSVERPDGSNFTLKIRSTKLEDSAMYFCASSSIDLDRAYGYTFGSGTRLTVV.

V and J are TRBV14 and TRBJ2-1; 11 bases agree with TRBD2. The CDR3 extends over 15 amino acids. J lost 5 bases, V lost 8 bases, and 8 bases had no gene match. Germline values: CDR1 SGHDN, CDR2 FVKESK. The DNA of the CDR3 is TGTGCCAGCGCCCTTAGCGGGAGGGCAGACAATGAGCAGTTCTTC. Its translation is CASALSGRADNEQFF.

This chain connects TRBV5-1 to TRBJ2-3, with D perhaps assigned TRBD1 or TRBD2 (6 bases each). CDR3 size: 15 residues. V was clipped by 3 bases and J by 5 bases, with 16 bases between them. The germline CDR1 and CDR2 sequences are SGHRS and YFSETQ. This CDR3 is CASSSGGKGVDTQYF. The CDR3, as DNA: TGCGCCAGCAGCTCGGGCGGGAAGGGGGTAGATACGCAGTATTTT.

The chain carries TRBV30 and TRBJ2-7; TRBD1 matches 11 bases. Trimming removed 2 bases from V and 3 bases from J; junction bases left unmatched: 9. Germline V gene sequence: CDR1 GTSNPN, CDR2 SVGIG (reference sequence). The CDR3 loop spans 16 amino acids. In DNA, the CDR3 is TGTGCCTGGAGTTCGGAGGACAGGGGGCGCCTCTACGAGCAGTACTTC. Its translation: CAWSSEDRGRLYEQYF. The full variable domain, with the rest looked up from reference TRBV30 and TRBJ2-7, is SQTIHQWPATLVQPVGSPLSLECTVEGTSNPNLYWYRQAAGRGLQLLFYSVGIGQISSEVPQNLSASRPQDRQFILSSKKLLLSDSGFYLCAWSSEDRGRLYEQYFGPGTRLTVT.